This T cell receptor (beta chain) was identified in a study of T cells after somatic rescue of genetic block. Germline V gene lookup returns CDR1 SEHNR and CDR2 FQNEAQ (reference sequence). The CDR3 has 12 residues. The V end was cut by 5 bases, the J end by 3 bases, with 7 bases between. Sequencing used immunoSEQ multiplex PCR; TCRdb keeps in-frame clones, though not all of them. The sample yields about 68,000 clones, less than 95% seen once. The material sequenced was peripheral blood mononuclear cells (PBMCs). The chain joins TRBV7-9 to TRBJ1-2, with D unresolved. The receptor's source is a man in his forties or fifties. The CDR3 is CASSPRDYGYTF. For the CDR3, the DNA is TGTGCCAGCAGCCCCCGGGACTATGGCTACACCTTC.